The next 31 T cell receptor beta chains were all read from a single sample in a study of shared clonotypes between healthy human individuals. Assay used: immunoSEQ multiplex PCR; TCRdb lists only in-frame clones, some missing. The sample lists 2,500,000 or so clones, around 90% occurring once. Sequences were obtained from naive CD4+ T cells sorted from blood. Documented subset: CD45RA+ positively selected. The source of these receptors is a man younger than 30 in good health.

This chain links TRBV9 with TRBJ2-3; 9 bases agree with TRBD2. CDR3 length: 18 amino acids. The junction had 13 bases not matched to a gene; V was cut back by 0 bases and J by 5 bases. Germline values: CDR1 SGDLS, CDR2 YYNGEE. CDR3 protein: CASSVAPAGGRFGDTQYF. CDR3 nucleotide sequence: TGTGCCAGCAGCGTAGCTCCGGCGGGAGGGCGGTTCGGAGATACGCAGTATTTT.

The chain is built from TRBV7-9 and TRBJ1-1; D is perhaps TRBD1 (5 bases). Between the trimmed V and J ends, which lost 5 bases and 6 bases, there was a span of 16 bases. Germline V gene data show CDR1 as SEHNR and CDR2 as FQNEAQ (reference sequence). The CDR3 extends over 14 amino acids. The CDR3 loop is CASSATGGGAEAFF. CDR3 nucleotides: TGTGCCAGCAGCGCCACCGGCGGGGGTGCTGAAGCTTTCTTT.

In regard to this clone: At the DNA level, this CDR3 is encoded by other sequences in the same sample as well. The CDR3 sequence: CASSRDRRNQPQHF. As DNA, the CDR3 is TGTGCCAGCAGTCGGGACAGAAGGAATCAGCCCCAGCATTTT. This chain links TRBV28 with TRBJ1-5; 7 nucleotides line up with TRBD1. The germline gives CDR1 MDHEN, CDR2 SYDVKM. The CDR3 runs 14 residues. Unmatched junction bases numbered 5, after V lost 5 bases and J lost 4 bases.

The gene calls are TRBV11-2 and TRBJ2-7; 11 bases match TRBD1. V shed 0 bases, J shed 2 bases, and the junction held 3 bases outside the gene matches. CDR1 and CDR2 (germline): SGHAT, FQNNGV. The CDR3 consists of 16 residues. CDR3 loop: CASSLDWTGGTYEQYF. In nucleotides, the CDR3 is TGTGCCAGCAGCTTAGATTGGACAGGGGGCACCTACGAGCAGTACTTC.

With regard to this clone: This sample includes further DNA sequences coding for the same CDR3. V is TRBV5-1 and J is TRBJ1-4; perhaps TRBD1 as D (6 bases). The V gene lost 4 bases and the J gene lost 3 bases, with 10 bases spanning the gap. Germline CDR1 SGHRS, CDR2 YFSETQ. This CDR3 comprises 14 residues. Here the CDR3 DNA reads TGCGCCAGCAGCCTCGGGGGCTCTAATGAAAAACTGTTTTTT. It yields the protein CASSLGGSNEKLFF.

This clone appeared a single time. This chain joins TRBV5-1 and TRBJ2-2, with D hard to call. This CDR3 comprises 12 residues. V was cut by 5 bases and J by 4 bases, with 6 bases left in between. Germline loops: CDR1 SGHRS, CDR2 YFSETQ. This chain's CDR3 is CASRGGTGELFF. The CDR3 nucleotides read TGCGCCAGCAGGGGCGGCACCGGGGAGCTGTTTTTT. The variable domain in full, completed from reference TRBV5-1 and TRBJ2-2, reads KAGVTQTPRYLIKTRGQQVTLSCSPISGHRSVSWYQQTPGQGLQFLFEYFSETQRNKGNFPGRFSGRQFSNSRSEMNVSTLELGDSALYLCASRGGTGELFFGEGSRLTVL.

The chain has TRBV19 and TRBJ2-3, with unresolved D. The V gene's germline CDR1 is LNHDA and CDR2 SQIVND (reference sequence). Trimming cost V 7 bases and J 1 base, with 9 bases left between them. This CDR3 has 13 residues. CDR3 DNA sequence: TGTGCCAGTACCTCCTCTGGCACAGATACGCAGTATTTT. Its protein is CASTSSGTDTQYF.

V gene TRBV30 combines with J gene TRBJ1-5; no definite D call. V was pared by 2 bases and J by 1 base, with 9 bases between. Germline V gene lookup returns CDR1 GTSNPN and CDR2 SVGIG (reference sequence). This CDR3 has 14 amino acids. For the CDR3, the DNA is TGTGCCTGGAGTTACGGCACAAGCAATCAGCCCCAGCATTTT. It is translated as CAWSYGTSNQPQHF.

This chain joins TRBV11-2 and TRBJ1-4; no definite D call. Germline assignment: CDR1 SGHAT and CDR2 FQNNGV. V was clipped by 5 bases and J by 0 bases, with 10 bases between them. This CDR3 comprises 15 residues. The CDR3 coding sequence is TGTGCCAGCAGCCGTCTTGAGGCAACTAATGAAAAACTGTTTTTT. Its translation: CASSRLEATNEKLFF.

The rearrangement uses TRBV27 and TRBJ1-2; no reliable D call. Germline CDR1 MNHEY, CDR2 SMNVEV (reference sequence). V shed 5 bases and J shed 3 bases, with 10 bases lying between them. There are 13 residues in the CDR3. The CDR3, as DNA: TGTGCCAGCAGTCGCGACATCTACTATGGCTACACCTTC. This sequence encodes CASSRDIYYGYTF.

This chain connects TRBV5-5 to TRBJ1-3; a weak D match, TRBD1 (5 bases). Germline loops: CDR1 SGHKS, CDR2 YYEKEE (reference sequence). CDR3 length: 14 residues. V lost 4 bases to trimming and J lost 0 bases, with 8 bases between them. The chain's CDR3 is CASSQTGSGNTIYF. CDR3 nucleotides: TGTGCCAGCAGCCAAACAGGCTCTGGAAACACCATATATTTT.

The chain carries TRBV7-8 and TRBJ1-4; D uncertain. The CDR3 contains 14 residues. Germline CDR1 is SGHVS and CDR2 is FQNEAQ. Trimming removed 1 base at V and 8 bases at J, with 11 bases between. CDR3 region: CASSLGWSEEKLFF. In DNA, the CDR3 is TGTGCCAGCAGCTTAGGGTGGAGTGAAGAAAAACTGTTTTTT.

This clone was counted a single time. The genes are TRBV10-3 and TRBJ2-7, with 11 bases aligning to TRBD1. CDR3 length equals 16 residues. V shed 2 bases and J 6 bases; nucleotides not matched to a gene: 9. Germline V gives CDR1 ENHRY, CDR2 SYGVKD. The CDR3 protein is CAISEAGTGGAGEQYF. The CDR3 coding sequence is TGTGCCATCAGTGAGGCGGGGACAGGGGGTGCGGGCGAGCAGTACTTC.

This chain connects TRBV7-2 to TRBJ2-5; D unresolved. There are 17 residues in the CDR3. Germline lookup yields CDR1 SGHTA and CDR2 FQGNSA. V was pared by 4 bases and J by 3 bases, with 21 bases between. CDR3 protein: CASSSEVWAGLKETQYF. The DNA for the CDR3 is TGTGCCAGCAGCTCAGAAGTATGGGCTGGCTTAAAAGAGACCCAGTACTTC.

DNA of the CDR3: TGTGCCAGCAGCTTTAGCGGGAGCCTCAACAATGAGCAGTTCTTC. Translated, it gives CASSFSGSLNNEQFF. The chain joins TRBV7-2 to TRBJ2-1, with 9 bases that match TRBD2. Germline V gene sequence: CDR1 SGHTA, CDR2 FQGNSA. V dropped 3 bases and J dropped 5; count of bases not matched to a gene: 5. This CDR3 is 15 amino acids long. The whole variable domain, remainder taken from reference TRBV7-2 and TRBJ2-1, is GAGVSQSPSNKVTEKGKDVELRCDPISGHTALYWYRQSLGQGLEFLIYFQGNSAPDKSGLPSDRFSAERTGGSVSTLTIQRTQQEDSAVYLCASSFSGSLNNEQFFGPGTRLTVL.

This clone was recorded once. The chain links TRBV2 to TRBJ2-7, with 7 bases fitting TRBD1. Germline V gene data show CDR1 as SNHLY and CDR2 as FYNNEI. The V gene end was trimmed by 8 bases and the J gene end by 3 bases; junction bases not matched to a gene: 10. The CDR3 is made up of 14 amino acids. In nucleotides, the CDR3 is TGTGCCAGCGGGGCTCCGGGACAGATCTACGAGCAGTACTTC. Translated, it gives CASGAPGQIYEQYF. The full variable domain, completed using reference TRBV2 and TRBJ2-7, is EPEVTQTPSHQVTQMGQEVILRCVPISNHLYFYWYRQILGQKVEFLVSFYNNEISEKSEIFDDQFSVERPDGSNFTLKIRSTKLEDSAMYFCASGAPGQIYEQYFGPGTRLTVT.

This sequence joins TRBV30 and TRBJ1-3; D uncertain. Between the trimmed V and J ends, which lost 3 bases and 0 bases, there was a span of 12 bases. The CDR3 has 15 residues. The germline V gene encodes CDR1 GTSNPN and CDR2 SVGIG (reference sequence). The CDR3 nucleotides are TGTGCCTGGAGCATCGAAGGGAACTCTGGAAACACCATATATTTT. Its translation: CAWSIEGNSGNTIYF.

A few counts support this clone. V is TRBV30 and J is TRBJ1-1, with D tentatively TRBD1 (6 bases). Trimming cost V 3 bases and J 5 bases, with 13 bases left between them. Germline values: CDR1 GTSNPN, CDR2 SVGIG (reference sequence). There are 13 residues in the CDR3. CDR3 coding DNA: TGTGCCTGGAGACAGGGAATTAGGACTGAAGCTTTCTTT. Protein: CAWRQGIRTEAFF.

CDR3 amino acids: CASSRLGLTEAFF. DNA for the CDR3: TGTGCCAGCAGTCGGTTAGGGTTGACTGAAGCTTTCTTT. The chain recombines TRBV5-5 with TRBJ1-1; D is unresolved. V dropped 5 bases and J dropped 5 bases, with 13 bases sitting between them. This CDR3 has 13 residues. CDR1 is SGHKS, CDR2 YYEKEE, per germline (reference sequence).

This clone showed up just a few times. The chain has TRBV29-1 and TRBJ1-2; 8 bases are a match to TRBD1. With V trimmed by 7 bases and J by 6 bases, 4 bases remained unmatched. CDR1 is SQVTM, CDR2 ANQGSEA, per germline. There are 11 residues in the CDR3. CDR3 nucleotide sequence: TGCAGCGCGACAGGGGTCGATGGCTACACCTTC. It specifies CSATGVDGYTF.

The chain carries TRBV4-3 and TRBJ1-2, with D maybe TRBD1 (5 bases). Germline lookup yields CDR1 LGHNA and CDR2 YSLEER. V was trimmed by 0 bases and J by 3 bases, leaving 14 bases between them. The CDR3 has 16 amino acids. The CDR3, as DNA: TGCGCCAGCAGCCAAGATCCGGCCAGGGTCGACTATGGCTACACCTTC. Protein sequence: CASSQDPARVDYGYTF.

CDR3 DNA: TGCGCCAGCAGTAGGCTAGCGGGGGGGCCATATGAGCAGTTCTTC. It translates to CASSRLAGGPYEQFF. The rearrangement joins TRBV10-2 to TRBJ2-1, with 12 bases that match TRBD2. The germline V gene has CDR1 WSHSY and CDR2 SAAADI. Trimming took 5 bases from V and 8 from J; bases not matched to a gene: 7. This CDR3 is 15 amino acids long.

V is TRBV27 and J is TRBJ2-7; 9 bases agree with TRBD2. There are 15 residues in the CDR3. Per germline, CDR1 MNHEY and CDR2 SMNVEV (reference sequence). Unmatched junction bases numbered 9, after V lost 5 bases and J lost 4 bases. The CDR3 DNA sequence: TGTGCCAGCAGTCGCCCCGGGACTAGCTTTTACGAGCAGTACTTC. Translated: CASSRPGTSFYEQYF.

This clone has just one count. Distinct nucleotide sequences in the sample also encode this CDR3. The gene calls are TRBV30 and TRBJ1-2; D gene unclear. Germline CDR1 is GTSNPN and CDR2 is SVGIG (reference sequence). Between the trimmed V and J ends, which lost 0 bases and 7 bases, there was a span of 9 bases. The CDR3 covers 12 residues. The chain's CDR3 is CAWSVAGGGYTF. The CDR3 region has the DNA TGTGCCTGGAGTGTAGCCGGCGGTGGCTACACCTTC.

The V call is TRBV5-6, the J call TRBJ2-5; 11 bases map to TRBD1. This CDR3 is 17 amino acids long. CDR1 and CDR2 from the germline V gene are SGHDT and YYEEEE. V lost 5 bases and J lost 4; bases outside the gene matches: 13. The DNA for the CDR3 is TGTGCCAGCAGGCAAACCGGGACAGGGGGTTGGATAGAGACCCAGTACTTC. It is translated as CASRQTGTGGWIETQYF.

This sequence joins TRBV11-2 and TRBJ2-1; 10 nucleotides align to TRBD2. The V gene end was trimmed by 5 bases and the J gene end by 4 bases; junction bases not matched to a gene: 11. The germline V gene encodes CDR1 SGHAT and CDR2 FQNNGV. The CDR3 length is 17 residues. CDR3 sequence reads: CASSLALLAGRYNEQFF. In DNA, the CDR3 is TGTGCCAGCAGCCTCGCCCTACTAGCGGGGCGATACAATGAGCAGTTCTTC.

CDR3 sequence: CASSADPANYGYTF. CDR3 bases: TGTGCCAGCAGTGCGGATCCAGCTAACTATGGCTACACCTTC. V gene TRBV6-1 combines with J gene TRBJ1-2; D is undetermined. Germline V gives CDR1 MNHNS, CDR2 SASEGT. V lost 4 bases and J lost 0, with 9 bases in between. The CDR3 is 14 residues long.

Written as DNA, the CDR3 is TGTGCCAGCAGCTTAGTTACAGGGGTGAACACTGAAGCTTTCTTT. Amino acids: CASSLVTGVNTEAFF. The chain combines TRBV7-9 with TRBJ1-1, with 7 bases aligning to TRBD1. There are 15 residues in the CDR3. Germline CDR1 reads SEHNR; CDR2 reads FQNEAQ (reference sequence). V lost 1 base, J lost 0 bases, and 2 bases stayed unmatched.

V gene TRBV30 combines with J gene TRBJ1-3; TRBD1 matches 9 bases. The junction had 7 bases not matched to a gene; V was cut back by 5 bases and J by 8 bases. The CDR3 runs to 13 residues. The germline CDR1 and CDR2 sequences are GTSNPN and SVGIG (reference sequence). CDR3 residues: CAWDGTGRYTIYF. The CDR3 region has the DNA TGTGCCTGGGACGGGACAGGGCGATACACCATATATTTT. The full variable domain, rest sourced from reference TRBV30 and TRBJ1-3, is SQTIHQWPATLVQPVGSPLSLECTVEGTSNPNLYWYRQAAGRGLQLLFYSVGIGQISSEVPQNLSASRPQDRQFILSSKKLLLSDSGFYLCAWDGTGRYTIYFGEGSWLTVV.

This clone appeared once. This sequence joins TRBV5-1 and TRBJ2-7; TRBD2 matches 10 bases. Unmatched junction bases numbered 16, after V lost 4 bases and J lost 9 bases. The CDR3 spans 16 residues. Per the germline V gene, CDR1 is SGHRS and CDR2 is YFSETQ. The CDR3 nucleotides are TGCGCCAGCAGCGCCGGCGGGCCAGCGGGGGGGAGCTTGCAGTACTTC. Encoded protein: CASSAGGPAGGSLQYF.

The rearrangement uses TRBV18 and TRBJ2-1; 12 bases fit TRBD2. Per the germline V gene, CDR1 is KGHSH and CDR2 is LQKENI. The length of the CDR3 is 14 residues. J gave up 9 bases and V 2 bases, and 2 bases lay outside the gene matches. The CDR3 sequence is CASSPTSGGLEQFF. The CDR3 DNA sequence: TGTGCCAGCTCACCAACTAGCGGGGGGCTTGAGCAGTTCTTC.